The 20 T cell receptor beta chains presented below share a single source sample, sequenced in a study of blood T cells in healthy people across ages. Using a J-beta primer mix together with a sample-barcoded 5' primer, a second PCR was run for roughly 6 to 12 cycles. TCRdb redid the calling of the 5' RACE reads with MiXCR, one entry per CDR3 protein. The sample gives roughly 1,700,000 distinct CDR3 sequences, over 25% of which show up once; approximately 7.7% is in the top ten. Sequences were obtained from blood. These receptors were taken from a woman aged 30 to 39 in good health.

The chain recombines TRBV9 with TRBJ2-1, with 11 nucleotides matching TRBD1. Germline lookup yields CDR1 SGDLS and CDR2 YYNGEE. The CDR3 contains 15 residues. Germline trimming cut 2 bases from V and 5 bases from J; bases unmatched to any gene: 3. CDR3 DNA sequence: TGTGCCAGCAGCGTGCCGGGACAGGGGGACAATGAGCAGTTCTTC. Its translation is CASSVPGQGDNEQFF.

The chain joins TRBV20-1 to TRBJ2-2, with 7 bases fitting TRBD2. The V and J ends lost 0 bases and 2 bases, in that order; junction bases with no gene match: 6. The CDR3 runs to 16 residues. Per germline, CDR1 DFQATT and CDR2 SNEGSKA (reference sequence). CDR3 DNA sequence: TGCAGTGCTAGAGATGGCGAGCGGGGTAACACCGGGGAGCTGTTTTTT. As protein: CSARDGERGNTGELFF.

This clonotype was observed a handful of times. The J gene is TRBJ2-7, the V gene TRBV20-1; 9 bases match TRBD1. J gave up 4 bases and V 5 bases, and 9 bases lay outside the gene matches. CDR1 and CDR2 from the germline V gene are DFQATT and SNEGSKA (reference sequence). This CDR3 contains 14 residues. CDR3 coding DNA: TGCAGTGCTGCCGGGACAGGGTTTGGTTACGAGCAGTACTTC. It encodes CSAAGTGFGYEQYF.

This clonotype occurred many times. The chain has TRBV15 and TRBJ2-1, with TRBD2 matching 10 bases. Germline lookup yields CDR1 LNHNV and CDR2 YYDKDF (reference sequence). V shed 0 bases and J 5 bases; nucleotides not matched to a gene: 13. The CDR3 has 19 amino acids. CDR3 loop: CATSRDRALAGARHNEQFF. The CDR3 bases are TGTGCCACCAGCAGAGATAGGGCGCTAGCGGGAGCGCGTCACAATGAGCAGTTCTTC. The complete variable domain, with remaining parts taken from reference TRBV15 and TRBJ2-1, reads DAMVIQNPRYQVTQFGKPVTLSCSQTLNHNVMYWYQQKSSQAPKLLFHYYDKDFNNEADTPDNFQSRRPNTSFCFLDIRSPGLGDTAMYLCATSRDRALAGARHNEQFFGPGTRLTVL.

This clonotype was seen many times. This chain joins TRBV10-3 and TRBJ2-4; D may match TRBD1 or TRBD2 (5 bases each). Germline CDR1 and CDR2: ENHRY and SYGVKD. The CDR3 loop spans 15 amino acids. V lost 6 bases, J lost 5 bases, and 17 bases lay in between. The CDR3 bases are TGTGCCATCAGCCCAACCGCCCGGGGACAAAACATTCAGTACTTC. Encoded protein: CAISPTARGQNIQYF.

This clonotype was seen at least ten times. The chain links TRBV7-2 to TRBJ1-6; D may be TRBD1 (5 bases). From germline, CDR1 is SGHTA and CDR2 FQGNSA. CDR3 size: 16 residues. The V end was cut by 5 bases, the J end by 0 bases, with 11 bases between. The CDR3: CASSRDLSSYNSPLHF. The CDR3 region has the DNA TGTGCCAGCAGCCGGGACCTGAGCTCCTATAATTCACCCCTCCACTTT.

This clonotype was recorded at least ten times. The chain carries TRBV29-1 and TRBJ2-1, with 7 bases that match TRBD1. Trimming at V came to 1 base and at J to 2 bases, leaving 5 bases not matched to a gene. The CDR3 covers 15 residues. Germline loops: CDR1 SQVTM, CDR2 ANQGSEA. CDR3 in DNA: TGCAGCGTTGAAGGAGGGACAGACCCCTACAATGAGCAGTTCTTC. Translation: CSVEGGTDPYNEQFF.

Of note for this clonotype: Given a much more abundant clone one base away, this may be a read error. The CDR3 region has the DNA TGCAGTGCTAGAGGGTTGCCAGGGTCTGGTTACGAGCAGTACTTC. Its protein is CSARGLPGSGYEQYF. This chain uses TRBV20-1 with TRBJ2-7; a weak D match, TRBD1 (5 bases). The germline CDR1 and CDR2 sequences are DFQATT and SNEGSKA (reference sequence). Trimming shortened V by 1 base and J by 4 bases, and 17 bases separated the two germline ends. This CDR3 comprises 15 residues.

In regard to this clonotype: Just one base apart from a much larger clone, this may be a read error. Here the CDR3 reads CASSLWQGEQYF. In DNA form, the CDR3 reads TGTGCCAGCAGTTTATGGCAGGGCGAGCAGTACTTC. The chain carries TRBV12-3 or TRBV12-4 and TRBJ2-4; a weak D match, TRBD1 (5 bases). The J call could be wrong; TRBJ2-7 is a better fit for the DNA end. The CDR3 contains 12 residues.

J is TRBJ2-3 and V is TRBV5-6; D gene unclear. Germline-derived CDR1 and CDR2 are SGHDT and YYEEEE. Deletions cut 4 bases from V and 1 base from J, with 13 bases between. This CDR3 is 15 amino acids long. This CDR3 reads CASSGPNRGTDTQYF. CDR3 coding DNA: TGTGCCAGCAGCGGACCCAACCGGGGCACAGATACGCAGTATTTT.

This sequence joins TRBV7-8 and TRBJ2-1; 7 positions agree with TRBD1. J was trimmed by 2 bases and V by 6 bases; bases with no gene match: 13. CDR1 is SGHVS, CDR2 FQNEAQ, per germline. CDR3 length equals 17 residues. The CDR3: CASSPDRDVTTYNEQFF. The CDR3 region has the DNA TGTGCCAGCAGTCCAGACAGGGACGTAACGACCTACAATGAGCAGTTCTTC. The whole variable domain, filled in from reference TRBV7-8 and TRBJ2-1, reads GAGVSQSPRYKVAKRGQDVALRCDPISGHVSLFWYQQALGQGPEFLTYFQNEAQLDKSGLPSDRFFAERPEGSVSTLKIQRTQQEDSAVYLCASSPDRDVTTYNEQFFGPGTRLTVL.

This clonotype was counted many times. V gene TRBV28 combines with J gene TRBJ2-5; TRBD1 agrees at 11 bases. This CDR3 is built from 14 residues. The V gene's germline CDR1 is MDHEN and CDR2 SYDVKM. With V trimmed by 7 bases and J by 6 bases, 7 bases remained unmatched. The CDR3 sequence: CASIKDRGRQTQYF. The CDR3 region has the DNA TGTGCCAGCATAAAGGACAGGGGGCGACAGACCCAGTACTTC.

This clonotype was picked up a small number of times. This chain connects TRBV6-2 or TRBV6-3 to TRBJ1-2; D is uncertain. Between the trimmed V and J ends, which lost 5 bases and 6 bases, there was a span of 7 bases. CDR3 length equals 11 residues. The germline V gene encodes CDR1 MNHEY and CDR2 SVGEGT. CDR3 in amino acids: CASSGSDGYTF. The CDR3 nucleotides are TGTGCCAGCAGTGGGTCCGATGGCTACACCTTC.

The V gene is TRBV29-1, the J gene TRBJ2-1, with 7 bases matching TRBD1. V gave up 2 bases and J gave up 10 bases; unmatched junction bases: 5. Germline CDR1 is SQVTM and CDR2 is ANQGSEA. CDR3 length equals 12 residues. This chain's CDR3 is CSVETGVREQFF. The DNA of the CDR3 is TGCAGCGTTGAAACAGGGGTCAGGGAGCAGTTCTTC.

This rearrangement joins TRBV14 to TRBJ1-2; 11 bases agree with TRBD1. CDR1 SGHDN and CDR2 FVKESK come from the germline V gene. There are 15 residues in the CDR3. The junction had 5 bases not matched to a gene; V was cut back by 4 bases and J by 4 bases. CDR3 in amino acids: CASSPWTGGSYGYTF. The CDR3 bases are TGTGCCAGCAGCCCCTGGACAGGGGGCAGCTATGGCTACACCTTC.

This clonotype appeared a few times. The chain employs TRBV20-1 and TRBJ1-2; D not certain. Per germline, CDR1 DFQATT and CDR2 SNEGSKA (reference sequence). V lost 5 bases, J lost 7 bases, and 8 bases lay in between. The CDR3 consists of 10 residues. CDR3 DNA: TGCAGTGCTCCGGATCTTGGCTACACCTTC. Protein: CSAPDLGYTF.

Regarding this clonotype: One base away lies a much larger clone, so this may be a sequencing read error. The chain's CDR3 is CSVSTRGTSFPFEYF. DNA for the CDR3: TGCAGCGTTTCAACCCGGGGGACTAGCTTTCCTTTCGAGTACTTC. The V and J genes are TRBV29-1 and TRBJ2-5, with TRBD2 matching over 9 bases. The CDR3 consists of 15 residues. Germline values: CDR1 SQVTM, CDR2 ANQGSEA. The V and J ends lost 5 bases and 12 bases, in that order; junction bases with no gene match: 19.

This clonotype occurred many times. J is TRBJ2-7 and V is TRBV7-2, with 8 bases identical to TRBD2. From germline, CDR1 is SGHTA and CDR2 FQGNSA. This CDR3 contains 15 residues. Trimming cost V 4 bases and J 4 bases; bases outside gene matches: 9. The CDR3 is CASSSGGRDSYEQYF. The CDR3 DNA is TGTGCCAGCAGCTCGGGGGGGCGAGATTCTTACGAGCAGTACTTC.

As to this clonotype: A much more abundant neighbour one base away suggests this may be a read error. The chain has TRBV29-1 and TRBJ1-2; 7 nucleotides line up with TRBD1. This CDR3 spans 15 amino acids. CDR1 is SQVTM, CDR2 ANQGSEA, per germline. The CDR3 region is CSVELSGQVFYGCTF. The CDR3 DNA reads as TGCAGCGTTGAACTATCAGGACAGGTCTTTTATGGCTGCACCTTC. Full variable domain (missing parts from reference TRBV29-1 and TRBJ1-2): SAVISQKPSRDICQRGTSLTIQCQVDSQVTMMFWYRQQPGQSLTLIATANQGSEATYESGFVIDKFPISRPNLTFSTLTVSNMSPEDSSIYLCSVELSGQVFYGCTFGSGTRLTVV.

This clonotype came up a few times. The V call is TRBV2, the J call TRBJ2-1; 10 bases agree with TRBD2. Germline V gene sequence: CDR1 SNHLY, CDR2 FYNNEI. CDR3 length: 15 residues. The V and J ends lost 6 bases and 3 bases, in that order; junction bases with no gene match: 5. DNA of the CDR3: TGTGCCAGCAGGGCCACTAGCGGGGTCTACAATGAGCAGTTCTTC. The encoded protein is CASRATSGVYNEQFF.